These T cell receptor beta chains were read from a single sample in a study of T cell responses to AZD1222 COVID-19 vaccine. Only in-frame clones appear in the TCRdb table, and some are missing; sequencing was by immunoSEQ multiplex PCR. The repertoire consists of some 99,000 clones, with about 88% occurring once and the leading ten covering approximately 15%. Source: peripheral blood, taken 28 days after the second AZD1222 dose. Receptors originate from an adult who received the AZD1222 COVID-19 vaccine. The CDR3 runs from the conserved cysteine through the conserved F or W. A D gene is named only where the DNA matches it firmly. Rows may omit the clone size; those that give it use once, few, many or a size class.

TRBJ2-7 | - | - | TRBV7-9 | CASSSQGYEQYF | TGTGCCAGCAGCTCACAGGGTTACGAGCAGTACTTC
TRBJ1-1 | - | TRBD1 | TRBV19 | CASSLVDRTEAFF | TGTGCCAGTAGTCTTGTGGACAGGACTGAAGCTTTCTTT
TRBJ2-5 | - | - | TRBV3-1/TRBV3-2 | CASSQGTREGVETQYF | TGTGCCAGCAGCCAAGGCACACGAGAAGGGGTAGAGACCCAGTACTTC
TRBJ1-6 | - | - | TRBV21-1 | CASSNINRDRGYSPLHF | TGTGCCAGCAGCAACATTAACCGGGACAGGGGATACTCACCCCTCCACTTT
TRBJ1-1 | - | - | TRBV30 | CAWSVFWNTEAFF | TGTGCCTGGAGTGTATTTTGGAACACTGAAGCTTTCTTT
TRBJ1-2 | few | - | TRBV6-5 | CASSSRAYVYGYTF | TGTGCCAGCAGTTCTCGGGCCTACGTATACGGCTACACCTTC
TRBJ2-6 | - | - | TRBV19 | CASIPRASGANVLTF | TGTGCCAGTATCCCCCGGGCCTCTGGGGCCAACGTCCTGACTTTC
TRBJ1-1 | - | - | TRBV4-1 | CASSQANSYTEAFF | TGCGCCAGCAGCCAAGCTAACAGTTACACTGAAGCTTTCTTT
TRBJ1-1 | once | TRBD1 | TRBV2 | CASSVVPGGSTEAFF | TGTGCCAGCAGTGTGGTACCAGGGGGCTCTACTGAAGCTTTCTTT
TRBJ2-7 | - | TRBD2 | TRBV4-1 | CASSQEGTSAYEEQYF | TGCGCCAGCAGCCAAGAGGGGACTAGCGCCTATGAGGAGCAGTACTTC
TRBJ2-1 | - | TRBD1 | TRBV10-1 | CASSDPYGTGDEQFF | TGCGCCAGCAGTGATCCCTACGGGACAGGCGATGAGCAGTTCTTC
TRBJ1-2 | - | - | TRBV27 | CASSFKGLRGYTF | TGTGCCAGCAGTTTCAAGGGGTTGAGGGGCTACACCTTC
TRBJ2-5 | - | TRBD1 | TRBV6-5 | CASKETGEETQYF | TGTGCCAGCAAGGAGACAGGGGAGGAGACCCAGTACTTC
TRBJ1-5 | - | TRBD1 | TRBV19 | CASSLPGQEYSNQPQHF | TGTGCCAGTAGTCTTCCGGGACAGGAATATAGCAATCAGCCCCAGCATTTT
TRBJ2-5 | - | - | TRBV5-4 | CASSLSGYAKTQYF | TGTGCCAGCAGCTTATCAGGGTACGCGAAGACCCAGTACTTC
TRBJ2-7 | once | TRBD2 | TRBV30 | CAWSRSSGSYEQYF | TGTGCCTGGAGTCGCTCTAGCGGGTCCTACGAGCAGTACTTC
TRBJ2-5 | - | - | TRBV21-1 | CASSNPPLGQGETQYF | TGTGCCAGCAGCAACCCCCCCCTTGGACAGGGGGAGACCCAGTACTTC
TRBJ2-2 | - | TRBD1 | TRBV9 | CASSVRGQDTGELFF | TGTGCCAGCAGCGTCAGAGGACAGGACACCGGGGAGCTGTTTTTT
TRBJ2-7 | - | TRBD1 | TRBV18 | CASSPQRQGNTYEQYF | TGTGCCAGCTCACCGCAAAGACAGGGAAATACCTACGAGCAGTACTTC
TRBJ2-2 | few | - | TRBV25-1 | CASSEPDHTGELFF | TGTGCCAGCAGTGAGCCGGACCACACCGGGGAGCTGTTTTTT
TRBJ2-3 | few | - | TRBV2 | CASLGGLVTDTQYF | TGTGCCAGCCTCGGGGGGCTGGTCACAGATACGCAGTATTTT
TRBJ2-7 | - | - | TRBV29-1 | CSVRTLNSYEQYF | TGCAGCGTTCGCACATTGAACTCCTACGAGCAGTACTTC
TRBJ2-7 | - | TRBD1 | TRBV27 | CASRDPPTGTYEQYF | TGTGCCAGCAGAGACCCCCCGACAGGGACCTACGAGCAGTACTTC
TRBJ2-7 | - | - | TRBV30 | CAWSSSHYEQYF | TGTGCCTGGAGTAGTAGTCACTACGAGCAGTACTTC
TRBJ2-7 | once | - | TRBV19 | CASSIGAGFSETYEQYF | TGTGCCAGTAGTATAGGAGCGGGTTTCTCGGAGACCTACGAGCAGTACTTC
TRBJ1-2 | - | - | TRBV11-2 | CASSRGGSANYGYTF | TGTGCCAGCAGCCGAGGGGGGTCAGCTAACTATGGCTACACCTTC
TRBJ1-4 | - | - | TRBV29-1 | CSVEEGHRDTEKLFF | TGCAGCGTTGAGGAAGGGCACAGGGATACTGAAAAACTGTTTTTT
TRBJ2-5 | - | TRBD2 | TRBV25-1 | CASSEGRGVGKETQYF | TGTGCCAGCAGTGAAGGGAGGGGCGTGGGGAAAGAGACCCAGTACTTC
TRBJ1-1 | - | - | TRBV6-5 | CASNFRESTEAFF | TGTGCCAGCAATTTCAGGGAGAGCACTGAAGCTTTCTTT
TRBJ1-5 | - | TRBD1 | TRBV19 | CASSTRQGSNQPQHF | TGTGCCAGTAGTACCCGACAGGGTAGCAATCAGCCCCAGCATTTT
TRBJ1-5 | once | - | TRBV28 | CASSLFWRDSNQPQHF | TGTGCCAGCAGTTTATTCTGGAGAGATAGCAATCAGCCCCAGCATTTT
TRBJ2-7 | - | - | TRBV5-1 | CASSLSGDSYEQYF | TGCGCCAGCAGCTTGTCAGGGGATTCCTACGAGCAGTACTTC
TRBJ1-1 | - | - | TRBV30 | CAWNVGRREAFF | TGTGCCTGGAACGTGGGACGTCGGGAAGCTTTCTTT
TRBJ1-1 | once | - | TRBV29-1 | CSAESPMANTEAFF | TGCAGCGCTGAATCACCGATGGCGAACACTGAAGCTTTCTTT
TRBJ2-2 | - | - | TRBV7-9 | CASSPRTENTGELFF | TGTGCCAGCAGCCCGAGGACAGAGAACACCGGGGAGCTGTTTTTT
TRBJ2-1 | - | - | TRBV20-1 | CSASLGGPDGEQFF | TGCAGTGCTAGTCTTGGGGGTCCAGACGGTGAGCAGTTCTTC
TRBJ1-3 | - | - | TRBV6-5 | CASSLDFSGNTIYF | TGTGCCAGCAGTCTTGATTTCTCTGGAAACACCATATATTTT
TRBJ2-3 | - | - | TRBV9 | CASNRDWTTDTQYF | TGTGCCAGCAACAGGGACTGGACCACAGATACGCAGTATTTT
TRBJ1-2 | - | - | TRBV3-1/TRBV3-2 | CASSQASGYYGYTF | TGTGCCAGCAGCCAAGCAAGCGGGTATTATGGCTACACCTTC
TRBJ2-1 | few | TRBD2 | TRBV18 | CASSPRTSGSLYNEQFF | TGTGCCAGCTCACCTCGGACTAGCGGGAGTCTCTACAATGAGCAGTTCTTC
TRBJ2-7 | - | - | TRBV3-1/TRBV3-2 | CASSLTRDYEQYF | TGTGCCAGCAGCCTTACAAGGGACTACGAGCAGTACTTC
TRBJ2-1 | - | TRBD1 | TRBV12-3/TRBV12-4 | CASPTGNNEQFF | TGTGCCAGCCCGACAGGGAACAATGAGCAGTTCTTC
TRBJ2-3 | - | TRBD2 | TRBV4-2 | CASSLELAGEADTQYF | TGTGCCAGCAGCCTAGAGCTAGCGGGAGAGGCAGATACGCAGTATTTT
TRBJ1-4 | - | TRBD1 | TRBV18 | CASSWGQGADEKLFF | TGTGCCAGCTCATGGGGACAGGGGGCTGATGAAAAACTGTTTTTT
TRBJ1-6 | - | TRBD1 | TRBV6-5 | CASRQGRYALHF | TGTGCCAGCCGACAGGGGCGTTACGCTCTCCACTTT
TRBJ1-1 | once | - | TRBV30 | CAFGTRGLSEAFF | TGTGCCTTTGGGACAAGGGGATTATCTGAAGCTTTCTTT
TRBJ2-5 | - | - | TRBV5-4 | CASSLGFGYETQYF | TGTGCCAGCAGCTTGGGTTTCGGGTACGAGACCCAGTACTTC
TRBJ2-2 | once | TRBD2 | TRBV7-2 | CASSLGWTSVTGELFF | TGTGCCAGCAGCTTGGGATGGACTAGCGTCACCGGGGAGCTGTTTTTT
TRBJ2-1 | - | - | TRBV18 | CASSLDNEQFF | TGTGCCAGCTCCCTTGACAATGAGCAGTTCTTC
TRBJ2-4 | - | - | TRBV5-5 | CASSLELAFRPPYF | TGTGCCAGCAGCTTGGAACTAGCTTTCCGCCCCCCGTACTTC
TRBJ1-5 | once | - | TRBV19 | CASSIIPQFNQPQHF | TGTGCCAGTAGTATAATCCCCCAGTTCAATCAGCCCCAGCATTTT
TRBJ2-4 | once | TRBD1 | TRBV19 | CASSMIRAQSGGKNIQYF | TGTGCCAGTAGTATGATTCGGGCACAGTCAGGGGGCAAAAACATTCAGTACTTC
TRBJ2-7 | - | TRBD2 | TRBV5-4 | CASSSGTSGQGEQYF | TGTGCCAGCAGTTCCGGGACTAGCGGACAGGGTGAGCAGTACTTC
TRBJ1-2 | - | TRBD1 | TRBV5-4 | CASSLEAGGNGYTF | TGTGCCAGCAGTCTGGAGGCAGGGGGCAATGGCTACACCTTC
TRBJ1-3 | once | - | TRBV7-9 | CASSQPGRDSGNTIYF | TGTGCCAGCAGCCAACCAGGGAGGGACTCTGGAAACACCATATATTTT